The source of this T cell receptor beta chain is a study of radiotherapy plus CTLA-4 blockade in lung cancer. At the level of the study: The study recorded objective responses in less than 20% of patients and disease control in 31%. Study findings and constraints: In blood, TCR clones derived from the tumor expanded after radiotherapy plus ipilimumab.

Clones were sequenced by immunoSEQ multiplex PCR, and TCRdb holds only the in-frame ones, with some missing. The table includes roughly 80,000 clones, around 81% detected once. Focal radiation plus CTLA-4 blockade with ipilimumab was administered to patients who had chemo-refractory metastatic non-small-cell lung cancer. This clone turned up a few times. Its cognate antigen is unknown. This CDR3 is 15 amino acids long. Per germline, CDR1 SNHLY and CDR2 FYNNEI. V shed 5 bases and J 4 bases; nucleotides not matched to a gene: 6. The specimen comprised peripheral blood, sampled from a patient treated with radiotherapy plus ipilimumab. The source is a human donor with non-small cell lung cancer who had a partial response to radiotherapy plus ipilimumab. Some clones in this sample may be carry-over from other donors' samples. The chain couples TRBV2 to TRBJ1-3; 9 bases align to TRBD1. Written as DNA, the CDR3 is TGTGCCAGCAGTCGGGACAGGGCAGGGGGAAACACCATATATTTT. Encoded protein: CASSRDRAGGNTIYF.